Presented here are 14 T cell receptor beta chains from one specimen sequenced in a study of blood T cells in healthy people across ages. Together with a sample-barcoded 5' primer, a J-beta primer mix was included in a second PCR lasting roughly 7 to 11 cycles. TCRdb analysed the 5' RACE reads with MiXCR anew, one entry per CDR3 protein. The table lists about 1 million distinct CDR3 sequences, almost 25% of them singletons. This same sample was also part of a study on T cells of mothers and their children.

The specimen sequenced was blood. These receptors were taken from a girl aged 2 to 10 in good health.

This clonotype has a handful of counts. V usage is TRBV7-9 and J usage is TRBJ2-5, with TRBD1 matching 8 bases. The tail of the sequence fits TRBJ2-1 better, so the J call may be wrong. Germline-derived CDR1 and CDR2 are SEHNR and FQNEAQ (reference sequence). CDR3 length: 16 residues. The CDR3 nucleotides are TGTGCCAGCAGTCACGAGACAGGGGCCCCCTGGGGTGAGCAGTTCTTC. This sequence encodes CASSHETGAPWGEQFF.

The J gene is TRBJ2-5, the V gene TRBV28; 7 nucleotides line up with TRBD1. The tail of the sequence fits TRBJ2-7 better, so the J call may be wrong. CDR1 and CDR2 (germline): MDHEN, SYDVKM. The CDR3 sequence is 17 residues long. This CDR3 reads CASSLSHTGESSYEQYF. CDR3 in DNA: TGTGCCAGCAGTTTATCCCATACAGGGGAGAGCTCCTACGAGCAGTACTTC.

The chain links TRBV7-3 to TRBJ2-1, with 13 bases identical to TRBD2. Germline CDR1 and CDR2: SGHTA and FQGTGA. The CDR3 consists of 15 residues. Unmatched junction bases numbered 10, after V lost 5 bases and J lost 12 bases. In DNA, the CDR3 is TGTGCCAGCAGCCCACTAGCGGGGGGGCCCAATCGGCAGTTCTTC. Protein sequence: CASSPLAGGPNRQFF.

The chain recombines TRBV11-2 with TRBJ1-2, with D perhaps matching TRBD1 (5 bases). This CDR3 has 18 residues. The germline V gene encodes CDR1 SGHAT and CDR2 FQNNGV. V gave up 1 base and J gave up 7 bases, with 25 bases separating them. In DNA form, the CDR3 reads TGTGCCAGCAGCTTAGTCGATTGGGGCGATCCTCGGCTTTCTGGCTACACCTTC. This codes for CASSLVDWGDPRLSGYTF.

There are many counts of this clonotype. Mismatch with germline at one junction end may stem from a read error. V usage is TRBV28 and J usage is TRBJ2-7; TRBD1 is a possible D gene (6 bases). The CDR3 length is 14 residues. CDR1 and CDR2 (germline): MDHEN, SYDVKM. In DNA, the CDR3 is TGTGCCAGCAGTCCCACAGGGCTATCCTACGAGCAGTATTTC. Protein: CASSPTGLSYEQYF.

The table lists this clonotype with a few counts. The chain employs TRBV20-1 and TRBJ2-2; 9 nucleotides line up with TRBD2. Germline V gene lookup returns CDR1 DFQATT and CDR2 SNEGSKA (reference sequence). This CDR3 spans 14 amino acids. V lost 3 bases and J lost 7; bases outside the gene matches: 6. CDR3 residues: CSASAGGSGGELFF. The CDR3 nucleotides read TGCAGTGCTAGCGCGGGAGGGTCTGGCGGGGAGCTGTTTTTT.

V usage is TRBV2 and J usage is TRBJ2-1; 10 positions match TRBD2. CDR1 SNHLY and CDR2 FYNNEI come from the germline V gene. CDR3 length equals 15 residues. Trimming took 8 bases from V and 4 from J; bases not matched to a gene: 8. The CDR3 nucleotides read TGTGCCAGCGAGCCTTCTAGCGGGGGTTACAATGAGCAGTTCTTC. Protein product: CASEPSSGGYNEQFF. Supplemented by reference TRBV2 and TRBJ2-1, the full variable domain reads EPEVTQTPSHQVTQMGQEVILRCVPISNHLYFYWYRQILGQKVEFLVSFYNNEISEKSEIFDDQFSVERPDGSNFTLKIRSTKLEDSAMYFCASEPSSGGYNEQFFGPGTRLTVL.

The table lists this clonotype with a few counts. The rearrangement uses TRBV6-5 and TRBJ2-1; D is perhaps TRBD2 (5 bases). V was clipped by 1 base and J by 8 bases, with 15 bases between them. The CDR3 spans 15 residues. Per germline, CDR1 MNHEY and CDR2 SVGAGI. Written as DNA, the CDR3 is TGTGCCAGCAGTTACTTTGGACTGCCGGTGGATGAGCAGTTCTTC. This sequence encodes CASSYFGLPVDEQFF.

To note about this clonotype: A much more abundant neighbour one base away suggests this may be a read error. The chain uses TRBV15 and TRBJ1-1; no definite D call. The V and J ends lost 4 bases and 1 base respectively, with 4 bases between them. The CDR3 is 12 amino acids. Germline V CDR1 and CDR2: LNHNV, YYDKDF (reference sequence). The DNA of the CDR3 is TGTGCCACCAGCACGGGGAACACTGAAGCTTTCTTT. As protein: CATSTGNTEAFF.

This clonotype was recorded a few times. One end of the junction does not line up with germline, which may come from a read error. V gene TRBV24-1 combines with J gene TRBJ2-3; possible D gene TRBD2, 6 bases. The CDR3 has 12 amino acids. Germline V lookup: CDR1 KGHDR, CDR2 SFDVKD. The CDR3, as DNA: TGTGCCACCAGTTACGGACTAACAACGCGGTATTTT. Protein: CATSYGLTTRYF.

Note on this clonotype: Relative to the germline gene, one junction end is altered; a read error may explain this. The rearrangement joins TRBV15 to TRBJ2-6, with 8 bases lining up with TRBD1. The CDR3 is 17 residues long. Germline V CDR1 and CDR2: LNHNV, YYDKDF (reference sequence). This chain's CDR3 is CATSARTGFSGVNVLTF. As DNA, the CDR3 is TGTGCCACCAGCGCCCGGACAGGGTTCTCAGGGGTCAACGTCCTGACTTTC.

This clonotype has more than one count but fewer than ten. The chain combines TRBV2 with TRBJ1-4; D is undetermined. Germline CDR1 SNHLY, CDR2 FYNNEI. Trimming removed 4 bases from V and 1 base from J, with 13 bases in between. The CDR3 has 16 amino acids. Here the CDR3 DNA reads TGTGCCAGCAGTGGGCGGCGGGCGGAAACTAATGAAAAACTGTTTTTT. This gives the protein CASSGRRAETNEKLFF.

This chain uses TRBV7-8 with TRBJ2-5; maybe TRBD2 (6 bases). V was clipped by 5 bases and J by 5 bases, with 12 bases between them. The CDR3 extends over 13 amino acids. The germline gives CDR1 SGHVS, CDR2 FQNEAQ. Here the CDR3 DNA reads TGTGCCAGCAGCCGGGACTTGAGGGAGACCCAGTACTTC. Residues: CASSRDLRETQYF.

This clonotype has more than one count but fewer than ten. The chain carries TRBV28 and TRBJ2-3; D is undetermined. This CDR3 has 16 amino acids. Trimming shortened V by 11 bases and J by 4 bases, and 25 bases separated the two germline ends. CDR1 is MDHEN, CDR2 SYDVKM, per germline. Here the CDR3 reads CAGTQSPLFSSDTQYF. The CDR3 DNA reads TGTGCCGGCACCCAATCCCCCCTATTCTCCTCAGATACGCAGTATTTT.